This passage covers 24 T cell receptor beta chains from one sample sequenced in a study of cytomegalovirus exposure and HLA in healthy donors. Primers included in the PCR were 60 Vbeta and 13 Jbeta primers. The assay was immunoSEQ multiplex PCR, and TCRdb's table has in-frame clones only and misses some. The data contain approximately 100,000 clones, over 70% of them seen just once; the ten biggest clones take up less than 5%. The sequenced sample was PBMCs. The receptors derive from a man aged 45-65 years in good health and CMV-seropositive.

The rearrangement joins TRBV9 to TRBJ1-4, with 7 bases fitting TRBD1. This CDR3 contains 15 residues. J lost 7 bases, V lost 3 bases, and 9 bases had no gene match. In germline, CDR1 is SGDLS, CDR2 YYNGEE. CDR3 amino acids: CASSAQGGRGEKLFF. The CDR3 DNA reads TGTGCCAGCAGCGCCCAGGGGGGACGTGGTGAAAAACTGTTTTTT.

The genes are TRBV27 and TRBJ1-2, with 10 bases fitting TRBD1. The germline gives CDR1 MNHEY, CDR2 SMNVEV (reference sequence). This CDR3 spans 15 amino acids. Trimming removed 5 bases from V and 8 bases from J; junction bases left unmatched: 11. CDR3 region: CASSTRADRGSGYTF. The DNA for the CDR3 is TGTGCCAGCAGTACCCGCGCGGACAGGGGGAGCGGCTACACCTTC.

This clone has only a few counts. The rearrangement links TRBV6-4 to TRBJ2-2, with 10 positions matching TRBD1. Per the germline V gene, CDR1 is MRHNA and CDR2 is SNTAGT. After removal of 5 bases from V and 4 bases from J, the junction contained 4 bases not matched to a gene. There are 15 residues in the CDR3. Written as DNA, the CDR3 is TGTGCCAGCAGTCAGACAGGGGGCGTCACCGGGGAGCTGTTTTTT. Translating it yields CASSQTGGVTGELFF.

The gene calls are TRBV7-2 and TRBJ1-2; possibly TRBD1 for D (5 bases). The germline V and J ends were trimmed by 2 bases and 6 bases, with 22 bases remaining between them. Germline V gene sequence: CDR1 SGHTA, CDR2 FQGNSA. This CDR3 spans 17 amino acids. CDR3 sequence (DNA): TGTGCCAGCAGCTTAATAGGCATCGTGGGGCGCGGGGATGGCTACACCTTC. This encodes CASSLIGIVGRGDGYTF.

J is TRBJ2-3 and V is TRBV5-4; TRBD2 is a possible D gene (6 bases). Looked up from germline, CDR1 is SGHNT and CDR2 is YYREEE (reference sequence). Trimming removed 0 bases at V and 5 bases at J, with 16 bases between. There are 16 residues in the CDR3. The DNA of the CDR3 is TGTGCCAGCAGCTTGGCGGGGCTAGCGAGGGGAGATACGCAGTATTTT. Its protein is CASSLAGLARGDTQYF.

The chain is built from TRBV6-6 and TRBJ2-7; 11 bases are shared with TRBD2. V dropped 4 bases and J dropped 7; count of bases not matched to a gene: 12. Germline V CDR1 and CDR2: MNHNY, SVGAGI (reference sequence). The CDR3 has 16 amino acids. The CDR3 region is CASSFISGRADREQYF. CDR3 bases: TGTGCCAGCAGTTTCATTAGCGGGAGGGCCGATCGGGAGCAGTACTTC.

The chain recombines TRBV7-2 with TRBJ2-7, with D perhaps being TRBD1 or TRBD2 (5 bases each). V dropped 5 bases and J dropped 2 bases, with 16 bases sitting between them. The CDR3 loop spans 15 amino acids. Germline V gives CDR1 SGHTA, CDR2 FQGNSA. The CDR3 DNA reads TGTGCCAGCAGCCTAGAGGGTGGGGCAACCTACGAGCAGTACTTC. Encoded protein: CASSLEGGATYEQYF.

The V and J genes are TRBV9 and TRBJ2-5; the D gene is possibly TRBD2 (6 bases). The CDR3 has 15 residues. Trimming shortened V by 3 bases and J by 3 bases, and 15 bases separated the two germline ends. Per germline, CDR1 SGDLS and CDR2 YYNGEE. The CDR3 is CASSGTGTLKETQYF. DNA of the CDR3: TGTGCCAGCAGCGGAACCGGGACTCTCAAAGAGACCCAGTACTTC.

The chain carries TRBV4-1 and TRBJ2-1, with 8 bases aligning to TRBD1. Germline trimming cut 0 bases from V and 1 base from J; bases unmatched to any gene: 8. The V gene's germline CDR1 is MGHRA and CDR2 YSYEKL. The CDR3 loop spans 18 amino acids. DNA for the CDR3: TGCGCCAGCAGCCAAGAGGCAGGGGGCCTTAGGTCCTACAATGAGCAGTTCTTC. Its protein product is CASSQEAGGLRSYNEQFF.

This rearrangement joins TRBV28 to TRBJ2-4; perhaps TRBD1 as D (5 bases). In germline, CDR1 is MDHEN, CDR2 SYDVKM. There are 15 residues in the CDR3. Trimming took off 2 bases at V and 4 bases at J, with 12 bases between the two ends. Here the CDR3 reads CASSLRGGTKNIQYF. The DNA of the CDR3 is TGTGCCAGCAGTTTAAGGGGCGGAACAAAAAACATTCAGTACTTC. Together with reference TRBV28 and TRBJ2-4, the CDR3 gives the full variable domain: DVKVTQSSRYLVKRTGEKVFLECVQDMDHENMFWYRQDPGLGLRLIYFSYDVKMKEKGDIPEGYSVSREKKERFSLILESASTNQTSMYLCASSLRGGTKNIQYFGAGTRLSVL.

This clone was detected only a few times. This chain joins TRBV7-6 and TRBJ2-1; 9 bases agree with TRBD2. The V gene's germline CDR1 is SGHVS and CDR2 FNYEAQ. CDR3 length: 16 residues. V lost 3 bases to trimming and J lost 8 bases; unmatched junction nucleotides: 11. The CDR3 is CASSFWTSEYVDEQFF. The CDR3 coding sequence is TGTGCCAGCAGCTTTTGGACTAGCGAGTATGTCGATGAGCAGTTCTTC.

This chain joins TRBV5-3 and TRBJ2-5; 8 positions match TRBD1. The DNA end is a closer match to TRBJ2-7, so the J assignment may be wrong. TRBV5-3 counts as an open reading frame of uncertain function. The CDR3 contains 15 residues. Here the CDR3 reads CARRNETGAEYEQYF. The CDR3 DNA sequence: TGTGCCAGAAGGAATGAGACAGGGGCCGAATACGAGCAGTACTTC.

The chain employs TRBV27 and TRBJ2-3, with TRBD2 identical over 8 bases. This CDR3 is 15 amino acids long. Per the germline V gene, CDR1 is MNHEY and CDR2 is SMNVEV (reference sequence). The V segment lost 5 bases and the J segment 6 bases; nucleotides outside the gene matches: 10. The CDR3 coding sequence is TGTGCCAGCAGTCCGTCAGCGGGAGAGTCGGATACGCAGTATTTT. Its translation: CASSPSAGESDTQYF.

A few counts support this clone. The J gene is TRBJ2-2, the V gene TRBV10-1, with a tentative D call TRBD1 (6 bases). This CDR3 region has 13 residues. V lost 7 bases to trimming and J lost 4 bases, with 10 bases between them. Germline V lookup: CDR1 WNHNN, CDR2 SYGVQD (reference sequence). This chain's CDR3 is CASMDRSTGELFF. CDR3 DNA sequence: TGCGCCAGCATGGACAGAAGCACCGGGGAGCTGTTTTTT.

The chain links TRBV2 to TRBJ1-3; unclear D gene. CDR1 and CDR2 from the germline V gene are SNHLY and FYNNEI. The CDR3 is made up of 17 amino acids. V gave up 7 bases and J gave up 0 bases, with 19 bases separating them. The CDR3 is CASTREGGSSSGNTIYF. The CDR3 DNA follows: TGTGCCAGCACCCGAGAGGGCGGATCGAGCTCTGGAAACACCATATATTTT.

This clone was recorded only once. V is TRBV27 and J is TRBJ1-1; no reliable D call. This CDR3 has 14 amino acids. Trimming took off 4 bases at V and 11 bases at J, with 20 bases between the two ends. Per the germline V gene, CDR1 is MNHEY and CDR2 is SMNVEV (reference sequence). CDR3 residues: CASSSFPGTLRAFF. The CDR3, as DNA: TGTGCCAGCAGTTCATTCCCGGGAACTCTACGGGCTTTCTTT.

V is TRBV5-1 and J is TRBJ1-4; no reliable D call. The CDR3 covers 14 residues. The germline V and J ends were trimmed by 2 bases and 6 bases, with 11 bases remaining between them. Germline V lookup: CDR1 SGHRS, CDR2 YFSETQ. The CDR3: CASSFGNRDEKLFF. CDR3 in DNA: TGCGCCAGCAGCTTCGGCAATCGGGATGAAAAACTGTTTTTT. The full variable domain, in which reference TRBV5-1 and TRBJ1-4 provide the parts outside the CDR3, is KAGVTQTPRYLIKTRGQQVTLSCSPISGHRSVSWYQQTPGQGLQFLFEYFSETQRNKGNFPGRFSGRQFSNSRSEMNVSTLELGDSALYLCASSFGNRDEKLFFGSGTQLSVL.

V usage is TRBV5-4 and J usage is TRBJ2-5, with D possibly being TRBD1 (6 bases). Trimming left V 4 bases short and J 1 base short, with 11 bases between. This CDR3 is built from 14 residues. Germline-derived CDR1 and CDR2 are SGHNT and YYREEE (reference sequence). This CDR3 is CASSSGQIQETQYF. CDR3 coding DNA: TGTGCCAGCAGCAGCGGACAGATCCAAGAGACCCAGTACTTC.

The chain uses TRBV15 and TRBJ2-2; TRBD2 aligns across 10 bases. CDR3 size: 16 residues. Per the germline V gene, CDR1 is LNHNV and CDR2 is YYDKDF (reference sequence). With V trimmed by 0 bases and J by 7 bases, 5 bases remained unmatched. The CDR3 spells CATSRDKAGGFGELFF. The CDR3 DNA follows: TGTGCCACCAGCAGAGATAAAGCGGGAGGGTTCGGGGAGCTGTTTTTT.

This clone turned up a few times. The chain couples TRBV28 to TRBJ2-7; 8 bases fit TRBD2. CDR3 length equals 17 residues. The V segment lost 6 bases and the J segment 1 base; nucleotides outside the gene matches: 14. Germline V gene lookup returns CDR1 MDHEN and CDR2 SYDVKM. DNA for the CDR3: TGTGCCAGCAGAGCTCAGGGTGGGGGCGGGAGGTCCTACGAGCAGTACTTC. Its translation: CASRAQGGGGRSYEQYF. Filled out from reference TRBV28 and TRBJ2-7, the complete variable domain reads DVKVTQSSRYLVKRTGEKVFLECVQDMDHENMFWYRQDPGLGLRLIYFSYDVKMKEKGDIPEGYSVSREKKERFSLILESASTNQTSMYLCASRAQGGGGRSYEQYFGPGTRLTVT.

The CDR3 DNA reads as TGTGCCAGCAGGCCGGGACTAGCGGGGTTAATGGGGCAGTACTTC. It specifies CASRPGLAGLMGQYF. The chain joins TRBV28 to TRBJ2-7; 13 bases line up with TRBD2. There are 15 residues in the CDR3. With V trimmed by 6 bases and J by 9 bases, 11 bases remained unmatched. Germline values: CDR1 MDHEN, CDR2 SYDVKM.

V is TRBV5-1 and J is TRBJ2-7, with 8 bases aligning to TRBD1. After removal of 4 bases from V and 2 bases from J, the junction contained 5 bases not matched to a gene. CDR3 size: 14 residues. CDR1 and CDR2 (germline): SGHRS, YFSETQ. In DNA, the CDR3 is TGCGCCAGCAGCCCGACAGGGGTTCCCTACGAGCAGTACTTC. Its protein product is CASSPTGVPYEQYF.

This rearrangement joins TRBV19 to TRBJ1-1; 7 bases map to TRBD1. Germline assignment: CDR1 LNHDA and CDR2 SQIVND (reference sequence). Losses at the gene ends were 5 bases for V and 1 base for J; bases not matched to a gene: 10. This CDR3 has 16 amino acids. The chain's CDR3 is CASSQGGGGRNTEAFF. The CDR3 nucleotides read TGTGCCAGTAGTCAAGGGGGCGGAGGAAGGAACACTGAAGCTTTCTTT.

The gene calls are TRBV21-1 and TRBJ1-2; the table calls TRBD1, which could not be checked here. TRBV21-1 is annotated as a pseudogene. This CDR3 has 16 residues. The CDR3 nucleotides are TGTGCCAGCAGCAAAGGCTTTGGGGACAGGGACTATGGCTACACCTTC. The encoded protein is CASSKGFGDRDYGYTF.